This passage covers 10 T cell receptor beta chains from one sample sequenced in a study of a mutant IDH1 vaccine in newly diagnosed glioma. Time point specified: week 35, safety follow-up. Doses consisted of 300 ug of mutant IDH1 20-mer peptide each, paired with topical imiquimod. The antigens these receptors bind are not known. The method was immunoSEQ multiplex PCR; TCRdb's version includes in-frame clones alone and lacks a portion of them. The profile shows roughly 38,000 clones, roughly nine tenths of them singletons. The specimen comprised PBMCs, sampled from a glioma patient whose treatment included an IDH1 peptide vaccine. All receptors come from a man aged 35 to 55 with glioma.

The rearrangement links TRBV28 to TRBJ1-2; D unclear. The ends were cut back, 4 bases at V and 4 bases at J, with 7 bases in the middle. The germline gives CDR1 MDHEN, CDR2 SYDVKM. The CDR3 sequence is 12 residues long. The CDR3 loop reads CASSSHSYGYTF. The CDR3 DNA sequence: TGTGCCAGCAGTTCCCACAGCTATGGCTACACCTTC.

The V call is TRBV30, the J call TRBJ1-1; 8 bases fit TRBD1. The germline V gene encodes CDR1 GTSNPN and CDR2 SVGIG (reference sequence). The CDR3 length is 15 residues. Unmatched junction bases numbered 9, after V lost 5 bases and J lost 1 base. CDR3 DNA: TGTGCCTGGTATGGGAGGACAGGGAGGAACACTGAAGCTTTCTTT. Protein product: CAWYGRTGRNTEAFF.

J is TRBJ1-2 and V is TRBV28; D not certain. Germline V gene lookup returns CDR1 MDHEN and CDR2 SYDVKM. Trimming stripped 2 bases from V and 6 bases from J, with 7 bases between. The CDR3 totals 12 residues. The CDR3 nucleotides are TGTGCCAGCAGTTTAGAAGGGAATGGCTACACCTTC. It yields the protein CASSLEGNGYTF.

The V and J genes are TRBV9 and TRBJ2-7, with a possible D match to TRBD1 (5 bases). The CDR3 is 14 amino acids. V was trimmed by 3 bases and J by 2 bases, leaving 12 bases between them. CDR1 SGDLS and CDR2 YYNGEE come from the germline V gene. The DNA for the CDR3 is TGTGCCAGCAGCGCAGGGCTTTGGGCCTACGAGCAGTACTTC. It yields the protein CASSAGLWAYEQYF.

V is TRBV10-3 and J is TRBJ1-5, with D unresolved. This CDR3 region has 17 residues. The V gene's germline CDR1 is ENHRY and CDR2 SYGVKD. Between the trimmed V and J ends, which lost 1 base and 0 bases, there was a span of 13 bases. The CDR3 sequence is CAISEYPGSYSNQPQHF. The CDR3 nucleotides are TGTGCCATCAGTGAGTACCCCGGCAGTTATAGCAATCAGCCCCAGCATTTT.

CDR3: CASSQDHQAGGQPQHF. The CDR3 DNA reads TGTGCCAGCAGCCAAGATCATCAGGCGGGCGGTCAGCCCCAGCATTTT. The chain uses TRBV4-2 and TRBJ1-5; D call uncertain. The CDR3 runs 16 residues. Trimming took 0 bases from V and 6 from J, leaving 15 bases between them. Germline values: CDR1 LGHNA, CDR2 YNFKEQ.

The chain has TRBV29-1 and TRBJ1-1; TRBD1 is a possible D gene (6 bases). Germline V gives CDR1 SQVTM, CDR2 ANQGSEA. The CDR3 runs to 17 residues. V gave up 3 bases and J gave up 0 bases, with 20 bases separating them. The CDR3 coding sequence is TGCAGCGTTGACCTACAGGGCGCTTTATTAATGAACACTGAAGCTTTCTTT. Encoded protein: CSVDLQGALLMNTEAFF.

V gene TRBV5-6 combines with J gene TRBJ1-3; D is unresolved. The CDR3 is made up of 14 amino acids. The V and J ends lost 0 bases and 2 bases respectively, with 6 bases between them. In germline, CDR1 is SGHDT, CDR2 YYEEEE. CDR3 amino acids: CASSLEGTGNTIYF. CDR3 sequence (DNA): TGTGCCAGCAGCTTGGAGGGTACTGGAAACACCATATATTTT.

This rearrangement joins TRBV13 to TRBJ1-1; D uncertain. The germline V and J ends were trimmed by 0 bases and 1 base, with 6 bases remaining between them. This CDR3 has 14 residues. The V gene's germline CDR1 is PRHDT and CDR2 FYEKMQ (reference sequence). CDR3 nucleotide sequence: TGTGCCAGCAGCTTAGGGCAGCCGAACACTGAAGCTTTCTTT. Protein sequence: CASSLGQPNTEAFF.

This chain uses TRBV28 with TRBJ1-4; no reliable D call. CDR3 length equals 12 residues. Trimming shortened V by 6 bases and J by 2 bases, and 4 bases separated the two germline ends. The V gene's germline CDR1 is MDHEN and CDR2 SYDVKM. As DNA, the CDR3 is TGTGCCAGCAGCAGGACTAATGAAAAACTGTTTTTT. Protein sequence: CASSRTNEKLFF.